These 5 T cell receptor beta chains originate from one sample sequenced in a study of resident and recirculating memory T cells in vitiligo. This table comes from immunoSEQ multiplex PCR, and its TCRdb copy is limited to in-frame clones, with some not included. Altogether 55,000 to 75,000 clones are present, 91% being singletons, with the ten largest covering around 4.6%. The sequenced sample was blood. All receptors come from a male donor with vitiligo.

V and J are TRBV5-1 and TRBJ2-3; 9 bases are a match to TRBD2. Germline assignment: CDR1 SGHRS and CDR2 YFSETQ. The CDR3 is made up of 14 amino acids. Trimming cost V 4 bases and J 4 bases; bases outside gene matches: 4. The CDR3 spells CASSPGLASDTQYF. In DNA form, the CDR3 reads TGCGCCAGCAGCCCGGGACTAGCTTCAGATACGCAGTATTTT.

The chain joins TRBV28 to TRBJ2-7, with TRBD1 identical over 7 bases. The CDR3 has 14 residues. With V trimmed by 2 bases and J by 3 bases, 4 bases remained unmatched. Germline-derived CDR1 and CDR2 are MDHEN and SYDVKM. In DNA form, the CDR3 reads TGTGCCAGCAGTTTAGCTCAGGGGGTCTACGAGCAGTACTTC. Its protein product is CASSLAQGVYEQYF.

This clone was found once. The chain combines TRBV7-3 with TRBJ1-1; 7 bases map to TRBD1. V dropped 1 base and J dropped 4; count of bases not matched to a gene: 6. The CDR3 spans 15 residues. CDR1 is SGHTA and CDR2 is FQGTGA in the germline V gene. The CDR3 DNA follows: TGTGCCAGCAGCTTAAACGCAGGGGGGATCACTGAAGCTTTCTTT. Its translation is CASSLNAGGITEAFF.

CDR3 amino acids: CAIRTPTRSYNEQFF. The CDR3 nucleotides are TGTGCCATCAGGACCCCGACGAGGTCCTACAATGAGCAGTTCTTC. The chain recombines TRBV10-3 with TRBJ2-1; D is unresolved. V dropped 6 bases and J dropped 1 base, with 13 bases sitting between them. This CDR3 contains 15 residues. Germline assignment: CDR1 ENHRY and CDR2 SYGVKD.

Comments on this clone: An end of the junction differs from the germline gene, which may be a read error. This rearrangement joins TRBV7-8 to TRBJ1-2, with D possibly being TRBD1 (6 bases). CDR1 is SGHVS, CDR2 FQNEAQ, per germline. CDR3 length: 11 residues. The CDR3 protein is CASSPNREQIF. In DNA form, the CDR3 reads TGTGCCAGCAGCCCCAACAGGGAGCAAATCTTC. Variable domain in full (rest from reference TRBV7-8 and TRBJ1-2): GAGVSQSPRYKVAKRGQDVALRCDPISGHVSLFWYQQALGQGPEFLTYFQNEAQLDKSGLPSDRFFAERPEGSVSTLKIQRTQQEDSAVYLCASSPNREQIFGSGTRLTVV.